These T cell receptor beta chains were read from a single sample in a study of cytomegalovirus exposure and HLA in healthy donors. Sequencing used immunoSEQ multiplex PCR; TCRdb keeps in-frame clones, though not all of them. The top ten hold about an eighth of the sample, which has under 100,000 clones, around 82% seen once. The sequencing sample was made of PBMCs. All receptors come from a woman aged 18-30 years in good health and CMV-seropositive. Both conserved end residues are part of each CDR3. Each record gives: clone size, J gene, D gene, CDR3 length, V gene, CDR3 protein, CDR3 DNA. The D gene is left open where the match is weak. Not all rows give a size; the values are once, few, many and, for expanded clones, a class.

abundance: NA; j_gene: TRBJ2-5; d_gene: NA; len: 15; v_gene: TRBV5-1; CDR3aa: CASGPDGGPQETQYF; CDR3nt: TGCGCCAGCGGACCTGACGGGGGGCCCCAAGAGACCCAGTACTTC
abundance: NA; j_gene: TRBJ2-2; d_gene: NA; len: 16; v_gene: TRBV7-9; CDR3aa: CASSSLLDSYTGELFF; CDR3nt: TGTGCCAGCAGCTCTCTCCTGGACAGTTACACCGGGGAGCTGTTTTTT
abundance: NA; j_gene: TRBJ1-6; d_gene: NA; len: 13; v_gene: TRBV2; CDR3aa: CASTGGLYSPLHF; CDR3nt: TGTGCCAGCACCGGGGGTCTGTATTCACCCCTCCACTTT
abundance: NA; j_gene: TRBJ1-4; d_gene: NA; len: 14; v_gene: TRBV5-1; CDR3aa: CASSLGTANEKLFF; CDR3nt: TGCGCCAGCAGCTTGGGGACAGCTAATGAAAAACTGTTTTTT
abundance: NA; j_gene: TRBJ2-3; d_gene: TRBD2; len: 15; v_gene: TRBV5-1; CDR3aa: CASRPGLSSTDTQYF; CDR3nt: TGCGCCAGCAGGCCGGGACTATCTAGCACAGATACGCAGTATTTT
abundance: few; j_gene: TRBJ1-6; d_gene: NA; len: 13; v_gene: TRBV27; CDR3aa: CASSSQGGRAIHF; CDR3nt: TGTGCCAGCAGTTCCCAGGGAGGACGCGCCATCCACTTT
abundance: once; j_gene: TRBJ1-5; d_gene: NA; len: 15; v_gene: TRBV10-3; CDR3aa: CATRGEGMANQPQHF; CDR3nt: TGTGCCACTCGGGGTGAAGGGATGGCGAACCAGCCCCAGCATTTT
abundance: few; j_gene: TRBJ1-2; d_gene: TRBD1; len: 18; v_gene: TRBV7-9; CDR3aa: CASSLGDRGLRANYGYTF; CDR3nt: TGTGCCAGCAGCTTAGGGGACAGGGGGCTGCGGGCTAACTATGGCTACACCTTC
abundance: NA; j_gene: TRBJ2-7; d_gene: NA; len: 13; v_gene: TRBV30; CDR3aa: CAWNKAGTYEQYF; CDR3nt: TGTGCCTGGAATAAAGCGGGTACCTACGAGCAGTACTTC
abundance: NA; j_gene: TRBJ2-7; d_gene: TRBD2; len: 14; v_gene: TRBV13; CDR3aa: CASRMRGIGYEQYF; CDR3nt: TGTGCCAGCAGGATGCGGGGGATTGGCTACGAGCAGTACTTC
abundance: once; j_gene: TRBJ1-4; d_gene: NA; len: 18; v_gene: TRBV5-5; CDR3aa: CASSFPYQVRGRPEKLFF; CDR3nt: TGTGCCAGCAGCTTCCCGTATCAGGTGCGGGGGCGCCCTGAAAAACTGTTTTTT
abundance: NA; j_gene: TRBJ2-1; d_gene: TRBD2; len: 15; v_gene: TRBV11-2; CDR3aa: CASSLALAGGREQFF; CDR3nt: TGTGCCAGCAGCTTAGCTCTAGCGGGGGGGCGTGAGCAGTTCTTC
abundance: NA; j_gene: TRBJ2-7; d_gene: TRBD2; len: 17; v_gene: TRBV28; CDR3aa: CASRGIKGGDGSYEQYF; CDR3nt: TGTGCCAGCAGAGGTATTAAGGGAGGGGACGGCTCCTACGAGCAGTACTTC
abundance: NA; j_gene: TRBJ1-4; d_gene: NA; len: 12; v_gene: TRBV28; CDR3aa: CASSRGNEKLFF; CDR3nt: TGTGCCAGCAGTAGAGGTAATGAAAAACTGTTTTTT
abundance: NA; j_gene: TRBJ2-3; d_gene: TRBD1; len: 14; v_gene: TRBV9; CDR3aa: CASSAGTVPDTQYF; CDR3nt: TGTGCCAGCAGCGCAGGGACAGTCCCAGATACGCAGTATTTT
abundance: NA; j_gene: TRBJ1-6; d_gene: NA; len: 14; v_gene: TRBV11-2; CDR3aa: CASSLAGVGSPLHF; CDR3nt: TGTGCCAGCAGCTTAGCAGGGGTGGGTTCACCCCTCCACTTT